These 5 T cell receptor beta chains came from one sample sequenced in a study of CXCR3-negative and CXCR3-positive naive CD8 T cells. Their target antigens are unknown. General observations from the study: Hydrophobicity of TRB CDR3s was greater in CXCR3-positive naive cells than in CXCR3-negative naive cells.

The libraries of TRB cDNA were constructed through 5' RACE using UMI labels. TCRdb reprocessed the 5' RACE reads and reports one entry per CDR3 protein, with no DNA. In total, the table holds around 130,000 distinct CDR3 sequences. Sample: naive CXCR3+ CD8+ T cells from blood. Subset in this sample: CD45RO-CCR7+CD27+CD95- naive CD8+ T cells expressing CXCR3 (TNR3+). The source of these receptors is a human donor in good health. Some clones in this sample may be carry-over from other donors' samples.

The chain uses TRBV6-2 or TRBV6-3 and TRBJ2-1; there is no DNA to check the TCRdb D call of TRBD2. This CDR3 contains 15 residues. The V gene's germline CDR1 is MNHEY and CDR2 SVGEGT. CDR3 in amino acids: CASSYGRRLDNEQFF.

The chain carries TRBV4-1 and TRBJ1-2; TCRdb designates TRBD1, a call that cannot be tested without DNA. The V gene's germline CDR1 is MGHRA and CDR2 YSYEKL. The CDR3 has 18 amino acids. The chain's CDR3 is CASSQTSRDRVGIDGYTF.

This chain joins TRBV14 and TRBJ2-7; TCRdb lists TRBD1, though no DNA is available to test this call. Germline-derived CDR1 and CDR2 are SGHDN and FVKESK. There are 17 residues in the CDR3. The CDR3 loop reads CASSQTAGTGIPYEQYF. Full variable domain (outside the CDR3, taken from reference TRBV14 and TRBJ2-7): EAGVTQFPSHSVIEKGQTVTLRCDPISGHDNLYWYRRVMGKEIKFLLHFVKESKQDESGMPNNRFLAERTGGTYSTLKVQPAELEDSGVYFCASSQTAGTGIPYEQYFGPGTRLTVT.

V is TRBV11-2 and J is TRBJ2-7; there is no DNA to check the TCRdb D call of TRBD1. The CDR3 runs to 15 residues. Germline V gene sequence: CDR1 SGHAT, CDR2 FQNNGV. The CDR3 here is CASSYWRDRGDEQYF.

J is TRBJ2-2 and V is TRBV7-9. Germline V gene lookup returns CDR1 SEHNR and CDR2 FQNEAQ (reference sequence). The CDR3 loop spans 13 amino acids. The CDR3: CASSASGAGELFF.